The present TCR beta chain was sequenced within a study of OX40 agonist ivuxolimab in advanced cancers. The overall study: Cohort: about 82% men, mean age approximately 60, aged about 20 to 90. Study outcomes and limitations: CD8+ T cells (on average) carried more expanded clones than CD4+ T cells. Among the lowest peripheral clonal expansion occurred in 0.1-3.0 mg/kg partial responders. There was clonal expansion of CD4+ and CD8+ blood T cells by week 6 at 0.1 to 3.0 mg/kg.

The protocol was immunoSEQ multiplex PCR, while the TCRdb copy is restricted to in-frame clones and leaves out a portion. This repertoire shows approximately 94,000 clones, roughly 90% found once; its top ten account for roughly 0.56%. As for this clone: Its antigen is undetermined.

The sequenced sample was CD4+ or CD8+ T cells sorted from blood, obtained in a trial of the OX40 agonist ivuxolimab. The clonotype was recovered from an adult with an advanced solid tumor such as melanoma, head and neck, liver or kidney cancer.

The CDR3 bases are TGTGCCAGCAGGTTAGGACAGGGTAGCGAAAAACTGTTTTTT. Protein product: CASRLGQGSEKLFF. This rearrangement joins TRBV6-1 to TRBJ1-4; 8 bases align to TRBD1. The CDR3 loop spans 14 amino acids. V shed 6 bases, J shed 8 bases, and the junction held 8 bases outside the gene matches. Germline lookup yields CDR1 MNHNS and CDR2 SASEGT.